The clone carrying this TCR beta chain was recorded a few times. Authors' analysis steps: Reference gene primer amplification in the assay estimated nucleated cell counts. Data came from immunoSEQ multiplex PCR; TCRdb stores just in-frame clones and leaves some out. V, J and clone size derive from that table, while D and trimming were established from the DNA sequence. The profile shows tens of thousands of clones, less than 80% of them singletons. This entry comes from a study of blood T cell repertoires in COVID-19. Study-level information: T cells, B-cell-depleted T cells, or PBMCs supplied cDNA or gDNA.

V lost 5 bases to trimming and J lost 2 bases, with 13 bases between them. The CDR3 length is 14 residues. Germline CDR1 reads SGDLS; CDR2 reads YYNGEE. The sample consisted of peripheral blood. This TCR was sampled from a man between 60 and 70 years old with active or convalescent COVID-19. The chain has TRBV9 and TRBJ1-2; D remains ambiguous. CDR3 in amino acids: CASSPSQWNYGYTF. As DNA, the CDR3 is TGTGCCAGCAGTCCATCACAGTGGAACTATGGCTACACCTTC.